What follows describes a single T cell receptor (beta chain). The antigen remains undetermined. This record belongs to a study of OX40 agonist ivuxolimab in advanced cancers. Overall study context: Anti-PD-1, anti-PD-L1 or anti-CTLA-4 therapy given earlier was allowed, and about 38% had some. Study conclusions and caveats: Expanded clones tended on average to be more numerous among CD8+ T cells than CD4+.

Measured with immunoSEQ multiplex PCR; TCRdb has only the in-frame clones, and not every one. The data show some 150,000 clones, more than 85% seen once. Cycle 7 day 1, cycle 4 day 1, and baseline were the timepoints at which blood was sampled. Trimming cost V 8 bases and J 5 bases; bases outside gene matches: 3. The CDR3 spans 13 residues. Germline values: CDR1 MNHNS, CDR2 SASEGT. The chain links TRBV6-1 to TRBJ2-5; 12 positions agree with TRBD2. Sequenced material: CD4+ or CD8+ T cells sorted from blood, taken in a trial of the OX40 agonist ivuxolimab. The sequence was collected from an adult with an advanced solid tumor such as melanoma, head and neck, liver or kidney cancer. The CDR3 reads CASLAGGPETQYF. The CDR3 region has the DNA TGTGCCAGCCTAGCGGGGGGGCCGGAGACCCAGTACTTC.